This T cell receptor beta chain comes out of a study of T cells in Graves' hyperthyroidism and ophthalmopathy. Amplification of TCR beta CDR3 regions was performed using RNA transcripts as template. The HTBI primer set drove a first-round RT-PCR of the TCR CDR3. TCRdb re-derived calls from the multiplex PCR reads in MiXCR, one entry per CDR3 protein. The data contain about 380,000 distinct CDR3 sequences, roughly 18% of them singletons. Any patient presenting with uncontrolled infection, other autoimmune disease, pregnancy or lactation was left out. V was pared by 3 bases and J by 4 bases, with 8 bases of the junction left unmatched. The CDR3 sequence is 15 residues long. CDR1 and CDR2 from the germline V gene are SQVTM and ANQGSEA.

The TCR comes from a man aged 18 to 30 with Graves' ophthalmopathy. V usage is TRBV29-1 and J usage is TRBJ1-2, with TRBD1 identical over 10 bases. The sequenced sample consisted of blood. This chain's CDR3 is CSVEDRGERSYGYTF. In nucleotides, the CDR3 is TGCAGCGTTGAGGACAGGGGGGAAAGAAGCTATGGCTACACCTTC.